The T cell receptor (beta chain) under discussion was sequenced for a study of blood T cell repertoires in COVID-19. Background on the study: COVID-19 samples, acute and convalescent, were from the United States, Italy and Spain.

Original processing methods: Researchers report that nucleated cell counts were estimated from reference gene primer amplification. Method: immunoSEQ multiplex PCR; TCRdb's copy keeps in-frame clones and lacks some. That table is the source of V, J and clone size, and D and trimming were worked out from the DNA. The table has under 200,000 clones, just over 90% seen once. V lost 4 bases, J lost 2 bases, and 6 bases stayed unmatched. Germline CDR1 is LGHNT and CDR2 is FRNRAP. The CDR3 has 15 amino acids. The sequencing input was peripheral blood. The clonotype originates from a man between 18 and 35 years old with COVID-19, enrolled during active disease. The chain combines TRBV12-5 with TRBJ2-3; 7 nucleotides line up with TRBD2. CDR3 sequence: CASGSGGLYTDTQYF. CDR3 DNA: TGTGCTAGTGGTTCGGGGGGACTATACACAGATACGCAGTATTTT.